A single sample gave rise to the 21 T cell receptor beta chains below, sequenced in a study of cytomegalovirus exposure and HLA in healthy donors. PCR primers comprised 60 Vbeta and 13 Jbeta primers. This table comes from immunoSEQ multiplex PCR, and its TCRdb copy is limited to in-frame clones, with some not included. The sample holds over 150,000 clones, around 80% seen once. The specimen was PBMCs. All receptors come from a man aged 30 to 45 in good health and CMV-seropositive.

The chain couples TRBV13 to TRBJ1-3; the match to TRBD1 covers 11 bases. Trimming cost V 4 bases and J 6 bases; bases outside gene matches: 17. The germline CDR1 and CDR2 sequences are PRHDT and FYEKMQ (reference sequence). This CDR3 is built from 19 residues. The CDR3 coding sequence is TGTGCCAGCAGCTCCCTCCGGACAGGGGGCCCCGGAGTAGTAAACACCATATATTTT. Protein: CASSSLRTGGPGVVNTIYF.

The rearrangement links TRBV7-8 to TRBJ2-3, with 16 bases that match TRBD2. Germline V gene data show CDR1 as SGHVS and CDR2 as FQNEAQ. The CDR3 has 19 residues. The ends lost 1 base at V and 8 bases at J; junction bases unmatched: 12. DNA for the CDR3: TGTGCCAGCAGCTTAGGCGGTGGGGGACTAGCGGGAGGGTACCTTACGCAGTATTTT. This gives the protein CASSLGGGGLAGGYLTQYF. The whole variable domain, filled in from reference TRBV7-8 and TRBJ2-3, reads GAGVSQSPRYKVAKRGQDVALRCDPISGHVSLFWYQQALGQGPEFLTYFQNEAQLDKSGLPSDRFFAERPEGSVSTLKIQRTQQEDSAVYLCASSLGGGGLAGGYLTQYFGPGTRLTVL.

This chain links TRBV4-2 with TRBJ1-2, with 7 bases identical to TRBD1. CDR3 size: 14 residues. Losses at the gene ends were 5 bases for V and 2 bases for J; bases not matched to a gene: 5. The germline V gene encodes CDR1 LGHNA and CDR2 YNFKEQ. The CDR3: CASSSRQGNYGYTF. CDR3 nucleotide sequence: TGTGCCAGCAGCTCCCGACAGGGAAACTATGGCTACACCTTC.

V and J are TRBV9 and TRBJ2-3; the D gene is possibly TRBD1 (6 bases). The germline V gene encodes CDR1 SGDLS and CDR2 YYNGEE. The CDR3 has 15 amino acids. V lost 0 bases, J lost 6 bases, and 14 bases lay in between. This CDR3 is CASSVGVRGADTQYF. The CDR3 DNA is TGTGCCAGCAGCGTAGGTGTCAGGGGTGCCGATACGCAGTATTTT.

In this sample, this clone turned up once. The V gene is TRBV29-1, the J gene TRBJ2-5; D gene unclear. Per germline, CDR1 SQVTM and CDR2 ANQGSEA. Trimming removed 1 base at V and 2 bases at J, with 8 bases between. The CDR3 length is 13 residues. DNA for the CDR3: TGCAGCGTTGAAGGACACCTTCAAGAGACCCAGTACTTC. Translated, it gives CSVEGHLQETQYF. The complete variable domain, with remaining parts taken from reference TRBV29-1 and TRBJ2-5, reads SAVISQKPSRDICQRGTSLTIQCQVDSQVTMMFWYRQQPGQSLTLIATANQGSEATYESGFVIDKFPISRPNLTFSTLTVSNMSPEDSSIYLCSVEGHLQETQYFGPGTRLLVL.

This clone was detected a few times. The chain uses TRBV9 and TRBJ2-7; 7 bases align to TRBD2. The V gene's germline CDR1 is SGDLS and CDR2 YYNGEE. The CDR3 is made up of 15 amino acids. V trimming: 4 bases; J trimming: 2 bases; junction bases outside the gene matches: 9. The CDR3 sequence: CASSLDPGGTYEQYF. The CDR3 DNA is TGTGCCAGCAGCCTAGATCCGGGAGGCACCTACGAGCAGTACTTC.

V gene TRBV6-6 combines with J gene TRBJ1-2; D gene unclear. The CDR3 contains 13 residues. The V end was cut by 4 bases, the J end by 7 bases, with 13 bases between. CDR1 and CDR2 from the germline V gene are MNHNY and SVGAGI (reference sequence). CDR3 sequence reads: CASSLTETTGYTF. CDR3 nucleotides: TGTGCCAGCAGTTTGACTGAGACGACTGGCTACACCTTC.

The V gene is TRBV27, the J gene TRBJ1-5; D might be TRBD1 (5 bases). CDR1 and CDR2 (germline): MNHEY, SMNVEV (reference sequence). Between the trimmed V and J ends, which lost 3 bases and 7 bases, there was a span of 13 bases. The CDR3 extends over 14 amino acids. The CDR3 nucleotides read TGTGCCAGCAGTTTGCGGGGGGGTGGGCAGCCCCAGCATTTT. Residues: CASSLRGGGQPQHF.

The chain joins TRBV5-1 to TRBJ2-5, with D perhaps matching TRBD1 (5 bases). Matching the DNA end better, TRBJ2-7 makes the J call doubtful. Germline loops: CDR1 SGHRS, CDR2 YFSETQ. The length of the CDR3 is 13 residues. The chain's CDR3 is CASSFQGDYEQYF. In DNA form, the CDR3 reads TGCGCCAGCAGCTTCCAAGGGGACTACGAGCAGTACTTC.

The CDR3 DNA is TGTGCCATCAGTGAGTCGCTGGAGACTGGCTACACCTTC. Protein: CAISESLETGYTF. V and J are TRBV10-3 and TRBJ1-2; D gene ambiguous. Germline CDR1 reads ENHRY; CDR2 reads SYGVKD. The CDR3 contains 13 residues. Trimming removed 0 bases at V and 7 bases at J, with 9 bases between.

In this sample, this clone turned up a few times. This sequence joins TRBV6-6 and TRBJ1-1, with 8 bases identical to TRBD1. V was pared by 2 bases and J by 2 bases, with 4 bases of the junction left unmatched. The CDR3 length is 15 residues. CDR1 and CDR2 from the germline V gene are MNHNY and SVGAGI (reference sequence). The CDR3 is CASSYDDRGNTEAFF. Written as DNA, the CDR3 is TGTGCCAGCAGTTACGACGACAGGGGTAACACTGAAGCTTTCTTT.

V usage is TRBV10-3 and J usage is TRBJ2-6, with 13 nucleotides matching TRBD2. Losses at the gene ends were 9 bases for V and 0 bases for J; bases not matched to a gene: 2. This CDR3 contains 16 residues. Germline CDR1 reads ENHRY; CDR2 reads SYGVKD. Written as DNA, the CDR3 is TGTGCCATTAGGACTAGCGGGAGCTCTGGGGCCAACGTCCTGACTTTC. Protein product: CAIRTSGSSGANVLTF.

This sequence joins TRBV6-1 and TRBJ1-1, with 7 bases aligning to TRBD1. Germline lookup yields CDR1 MNHNS and CDR2 SASEGT. CDR3 length: 14 residues. V dropped 4 bases and J dropped 6; count of bases not matched to a gene: 8. The CDR3 is CASSGGQLYAEAFF. CDR3 in DNA: TGTGCCAGCAGTGGGGGACAGCTCTATGCTGAAGCTTTCTTT.

The chain recombines TRBV5-1 with TRBJ2-7, with D possibly matching TRBD1 (6 bases). Deletions cut 1 base from V and 2 bases from J, with 13 bases between. The germline gives CDR1 SGHRS, CDR2 YFSETQ. The CDR3 contains 15 residues. The CDR3 coding sequence is TGCGCCAGCAGCTTGCACGGACAGAACACCTACGAGCAGTACTTC. Protein: CASSLHGQNTYEQYF.

This chain joins TRBV27 and TRBJ2-3, with D possibly TRBD1 on 5 matching bases. Trimming cost V 5 bases and J 3 bases, with 12 bases left between them. Germline-derived CDR1 and CDR2 are MNHEY and SMNVEV (reference sequence). The CDR3 spans 14 residues. The DNA of the CDR3 is TGTGCCAGCAGTAGGACATTGTCGACAGATACGCAGTATTTT. Translation: CASSRTLSTDTQYF.

This chain connects TRBV5-1 to TRBJ2-3; 9 bases align to TRBD1. Germline assignment: CDR1 SGHRS and CDR2 YFSETQ. This CDR3 comprises 16 residues. Trimming at V came to 0 bases and at J to 6 bases, leaving 8 bases not matched to a gene. The CDR3: CASSLATGGRSDTQYF. The CDR3 nucleotides are TGCGCCAGCAGCTTGGCCACAGGGGGCCGGTCGGATACGCAGTATTTT.

Note on this clone: This sample also contains other DNA sequences that code for the same CDR3. The chain recombines TRBV28 with TRBJ1-3; D is undetermined. V gave up 8 bases and J gave up 0 bases, with 11 bases separating them. The CDR3 extends over 14 amino acids. In germline, CDR1 is MDHEN, CDR2 SYDVKM. The CDR3 DNA follows: TGTGCCAGCCGCGGCTCCAACTCTGGAAACACCATATATTTT. Translated, it gives CASRGSNSGNTIYF. Together with reference TRBV28 and TRBJ1-3, the CDR3 gives the full variable domain: DVKVTQSSRYLVKRTGEKVFLECVQDMDHENMFWYRQDPGLGLRLIYFSYDVKMKEKGDIPEGYSVSREKKERFSLILESASTNQTSMYLCASRGSNSGNTIYFGEGSWLTVV.

This rearrangement joins TRBV15 to TRBJ2-7; a weak D match, TRBD1 (5 bases). In germline, CDR1 is LNHNV, CDR2 YYDKDF (reference sequence). This CDR3 comprises 16 residues. Trimming shortened V by 0 bases and J by 2 bases, and 14 bases separated the two germline ends. The CDR3 reads CATSRDRGIPPYEQYF. CDR3 coding DNA: TGTGCCACCAGCAGAGATAGGGGCATTCCACCCTACGAGCAGTACTTC.

The chain recombines TRBV6-6 with TRBJ2-7; 13 nucleotides agree with TRBD2. Trimming cost V 6 bases and J 2 bases; bases outside gene matches: 4. CDR3 size: 15 residues. CDR1 and CDR2 from the germline V gene are MNHNY and SVGAGI (reference sequence). CDR3 nucleotides: TGTGCCAGCAGGCGACTAGCGGGAGGAACCTACGAGCAGTACTTC. Its protein is CASRRLAGGTYEQYF.

The V call is TRBV5-1, the J call TRBJ1-5, with D possibly matching TRBD1 (5 bases). V gave up 5 bases and J gave up 0 bases, with 12 bases separating them. CDR1 and CDR2 from the germline V gene are SGHRS and YFSETQ. This CDR3 is built from 15 residues. The CDR3 DNA reads as TGCGCCAGCAGTAGGGACGGGGGTAGCAATCAGCCCCAGCATTTT. It encodes CASSRDGGSNQPQHF.

The chain combines TRBV7-3 with TRBJ2-1; D gene uncertain. This CDR3 has 13 amino acids. The V gene's germline CDR1 is SGHTA and CDR2 FQGTGA. V was cut by 2 bases and J by 7 bases, with 9 bases left in between. This CDR3 is CASSLEPPNEQFF. For the CDR3, the DNA is TGTGCCAGCAGCTTAGAGCCCCCAAATGAGCAGTTCTTC.